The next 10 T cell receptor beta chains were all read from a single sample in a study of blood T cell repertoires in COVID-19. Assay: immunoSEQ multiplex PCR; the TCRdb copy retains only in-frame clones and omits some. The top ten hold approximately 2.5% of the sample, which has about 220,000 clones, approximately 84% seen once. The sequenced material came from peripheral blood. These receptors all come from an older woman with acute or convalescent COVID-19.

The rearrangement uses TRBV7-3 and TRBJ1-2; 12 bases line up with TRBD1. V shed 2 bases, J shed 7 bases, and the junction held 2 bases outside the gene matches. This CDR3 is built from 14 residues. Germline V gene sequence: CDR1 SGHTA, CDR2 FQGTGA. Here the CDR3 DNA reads TGTGCCAGCAGCTTAGGGACAGGGGGCACTGGCTACACCTTC. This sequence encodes CASSLGTGGTGYTF. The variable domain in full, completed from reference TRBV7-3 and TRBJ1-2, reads GAGVSQTPSNKVTEKGKYVELRCDPISGHTALYWYRQSLGQGPEFLIYFQGTGAADDSGLPNDRFFAVRPEGSVSTLKIQRTERGDSAVYLCASSLGTGGTGYTFGSGTRLTVV.

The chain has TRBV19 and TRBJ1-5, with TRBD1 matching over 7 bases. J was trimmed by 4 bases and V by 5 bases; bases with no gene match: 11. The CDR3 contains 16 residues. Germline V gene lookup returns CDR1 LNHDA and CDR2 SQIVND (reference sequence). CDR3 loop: CASSYLATGLNQPQHF. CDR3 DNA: TGTGCCAGTAGTTACCTTGCGACAGGGTTAAATCAGCCCCAGCATTTT.

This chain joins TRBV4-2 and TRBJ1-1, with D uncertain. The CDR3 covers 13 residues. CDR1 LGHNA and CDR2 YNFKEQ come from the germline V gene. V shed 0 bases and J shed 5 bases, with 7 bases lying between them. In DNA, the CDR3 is TGTGCCAGCAGCCAAGATCAGTTGACTGAAGCTTTCTTT. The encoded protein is CASSQDQLTEAFF.

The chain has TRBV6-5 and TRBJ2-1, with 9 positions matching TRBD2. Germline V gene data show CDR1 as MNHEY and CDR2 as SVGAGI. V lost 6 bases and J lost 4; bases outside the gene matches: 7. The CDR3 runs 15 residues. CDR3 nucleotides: TGTGCCAGCAGCCGCATAGCGGGGGATTACAATGAGCAGTTCTTC. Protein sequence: CASSRIAGDYNEQFF.

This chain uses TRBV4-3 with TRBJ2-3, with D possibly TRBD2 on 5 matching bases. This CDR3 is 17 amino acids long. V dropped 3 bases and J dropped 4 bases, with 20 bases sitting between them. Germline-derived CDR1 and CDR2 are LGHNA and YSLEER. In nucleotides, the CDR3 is TGCGCCAGCAGCCAGGATAGGACTTTACCACGTCCAGATACGCAGTATTTT. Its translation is CASSQDRTLPRPDTQYF.

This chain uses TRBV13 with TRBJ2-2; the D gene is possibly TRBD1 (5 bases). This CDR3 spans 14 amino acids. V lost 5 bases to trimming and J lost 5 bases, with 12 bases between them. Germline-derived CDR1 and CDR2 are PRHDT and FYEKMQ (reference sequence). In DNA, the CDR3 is TGTGCCAGCAGCCTGCAGGGTTTAACCGGGGAGCTGTTTTTT. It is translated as CASSLQGLTGELFF.

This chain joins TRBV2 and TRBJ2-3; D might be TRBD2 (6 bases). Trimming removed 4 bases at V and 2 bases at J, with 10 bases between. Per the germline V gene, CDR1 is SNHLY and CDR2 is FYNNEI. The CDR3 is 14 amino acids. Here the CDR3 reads CASSVGGNTDTQYF. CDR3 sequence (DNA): TGTGCCAGCAGTGTTGGGGGGAACACAGATACGCAGTATTTT.

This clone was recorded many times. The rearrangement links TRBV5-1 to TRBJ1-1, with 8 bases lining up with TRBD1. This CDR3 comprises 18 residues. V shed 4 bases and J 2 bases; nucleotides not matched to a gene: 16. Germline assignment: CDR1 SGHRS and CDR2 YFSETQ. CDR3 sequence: CASSPGDGTGGFNTEAFF. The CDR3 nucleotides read TGCGCCAGCAGCCCCGGGGATGGGACAGGCGGATTTAACACTGAAGCTTTCTTT.

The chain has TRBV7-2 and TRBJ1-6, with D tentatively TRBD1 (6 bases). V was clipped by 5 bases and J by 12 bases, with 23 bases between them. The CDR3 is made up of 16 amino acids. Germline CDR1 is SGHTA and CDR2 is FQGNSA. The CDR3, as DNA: TGTGCCAGCAGCAATAGCGGGGGGGCAGGGCCCAAACCCCTCCACTTT. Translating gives CASSNSGGAGPKPLHF.

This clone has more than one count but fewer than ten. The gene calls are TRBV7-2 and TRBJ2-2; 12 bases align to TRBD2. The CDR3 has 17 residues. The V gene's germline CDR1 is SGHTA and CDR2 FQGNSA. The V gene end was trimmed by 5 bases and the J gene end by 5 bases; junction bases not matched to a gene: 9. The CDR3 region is CASSPRTSGDGTGELFF. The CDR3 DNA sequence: TGTGCCAGCAGCCCCCGGACTAGCGGGGATGGGACCGGGGAGCTGTTTTTT. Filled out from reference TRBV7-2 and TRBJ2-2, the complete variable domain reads GAGVSQSPSNKVTEKGKDVELRCDPISGHTALYWYRQSLGQGLEFLIYFQGNSAPDKSGLPSDRFSAERTGGSVSTLTIQRTQQEDSAVYLCASSPRTSGDGTGELFFGEGSRLTVL.